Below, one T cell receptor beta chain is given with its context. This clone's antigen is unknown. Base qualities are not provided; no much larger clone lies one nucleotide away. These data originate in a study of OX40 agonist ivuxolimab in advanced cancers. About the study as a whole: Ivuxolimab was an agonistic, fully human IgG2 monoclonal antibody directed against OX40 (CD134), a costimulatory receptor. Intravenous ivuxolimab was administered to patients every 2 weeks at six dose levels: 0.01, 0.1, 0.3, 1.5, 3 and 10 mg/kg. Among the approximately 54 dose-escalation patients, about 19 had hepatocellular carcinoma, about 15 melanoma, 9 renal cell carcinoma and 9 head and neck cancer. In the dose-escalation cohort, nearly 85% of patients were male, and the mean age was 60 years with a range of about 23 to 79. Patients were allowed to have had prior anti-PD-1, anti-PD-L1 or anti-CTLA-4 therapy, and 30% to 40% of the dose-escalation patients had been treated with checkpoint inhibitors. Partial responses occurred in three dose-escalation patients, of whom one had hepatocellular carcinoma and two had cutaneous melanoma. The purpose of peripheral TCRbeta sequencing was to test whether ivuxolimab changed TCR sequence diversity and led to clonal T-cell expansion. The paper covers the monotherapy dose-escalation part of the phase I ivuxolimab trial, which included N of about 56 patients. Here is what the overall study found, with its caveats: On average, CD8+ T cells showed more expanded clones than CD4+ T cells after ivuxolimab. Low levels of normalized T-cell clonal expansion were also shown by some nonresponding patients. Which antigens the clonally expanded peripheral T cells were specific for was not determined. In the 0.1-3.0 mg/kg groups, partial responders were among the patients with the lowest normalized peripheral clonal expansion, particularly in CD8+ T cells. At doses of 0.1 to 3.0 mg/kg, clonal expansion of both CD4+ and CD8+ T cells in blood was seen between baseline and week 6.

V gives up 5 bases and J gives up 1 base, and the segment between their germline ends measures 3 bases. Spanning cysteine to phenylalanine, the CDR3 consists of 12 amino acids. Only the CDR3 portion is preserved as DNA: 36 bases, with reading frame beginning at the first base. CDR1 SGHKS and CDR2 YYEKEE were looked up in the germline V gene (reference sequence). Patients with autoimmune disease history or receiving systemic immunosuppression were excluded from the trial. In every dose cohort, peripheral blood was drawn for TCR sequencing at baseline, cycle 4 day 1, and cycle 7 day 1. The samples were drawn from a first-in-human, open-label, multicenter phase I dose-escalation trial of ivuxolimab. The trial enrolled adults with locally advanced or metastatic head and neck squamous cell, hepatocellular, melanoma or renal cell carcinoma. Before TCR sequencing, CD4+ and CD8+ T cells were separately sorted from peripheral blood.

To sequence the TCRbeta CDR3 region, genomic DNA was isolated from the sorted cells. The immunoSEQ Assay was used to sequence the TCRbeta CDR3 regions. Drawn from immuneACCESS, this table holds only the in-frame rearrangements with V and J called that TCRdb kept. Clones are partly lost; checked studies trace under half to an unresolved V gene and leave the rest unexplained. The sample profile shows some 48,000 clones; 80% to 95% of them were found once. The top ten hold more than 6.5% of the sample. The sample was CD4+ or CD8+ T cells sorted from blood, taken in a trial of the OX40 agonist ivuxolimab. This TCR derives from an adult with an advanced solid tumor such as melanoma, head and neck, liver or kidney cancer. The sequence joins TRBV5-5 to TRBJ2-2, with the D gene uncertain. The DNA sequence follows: TGTGCCAGCAGTTGGAACACCGGGGAGCTGTTTTTT. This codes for CASSWNTGELFF. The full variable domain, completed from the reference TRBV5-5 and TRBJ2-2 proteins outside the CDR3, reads DAGVTQSPTHLIKTRGQQVTLRCSPISGHKSVSWYQQVLGQGPQFIFQYYEKEERGRGNFPDRFSARQFPNYSSELNVNALLLGDSALYLCASSWNTGELFFGEGSRLTVL.